This TCR beta chain was recorded in a study of blood T cell repertoires in COVID-19. As for the study in general: Italy, Spain and the United States were the sources of the convalescent and acute COVID-19 samples. T cells, B-cell-depleted T cells, or PBMCs provided the cDNA or gDNA that served as material.

Data came from immunoSEQ multiplex PCR; TCRdb stores just in-frame clones and leaves some out. The table lists approximately 53,000 clones, 87% of them singletons. The Seattle patients joined while their infection was active and were tracked longitudinally afterward. This CDR3 spans 15 amino acids. In germline, CDR1 is SGHVS, CDR2 FNYEAQ. The germline V and J ends were trimmed by 5 bases and 0 bases, with 12 bases remaining between them. This clonotype originated in a woman aged 80 or older with COVID-19, enrolled during active disease. Sequencing input: peripheral blood. This chain joins TRBV7-6 and TRBJ2-3, with D possibly matching TRBD1 (6 bases). The CDR3 loop is CASSELTGSTDTQYF. CDR3 nucleotides: TGTGCCAGCAGCGAACTGACAGGCAGCACAGATACGCAGTATTTT. Based on the CDR3 plus reference TRBV7-6 and TRBJ2-3, the full variable domain is GAGVSQSPRYKVTKRGQDVALRCDPISGHVSLYWYRQALGQGPEFLTYFNYEAQQDKSGLPNDRFSAERPEGSISTLTIQRTEQRDSAMYRCASSELTGSTDTQYFGPGTRLTVL.